The rows below give T cell receptor beta chains drawn from one sample of a study of shared T cell receptors in the human thymus. Sequenced by immunoSEQ multiplex PCR; TCRdb stores in-frame clones only, minus some. The table shows about 710,000 clones, with about 87% occurring only once. The same specimen was also included in a second study, on human thymus T cells.

Source material: thymocytes. Receptor source: a boy under three years old with a congenital heart defect. CDR3s include the opening cysteine and the closing phenylalanine or tryptophan. D genes are given only for firm matches. The size of a clone is reported for some rows only, either as once, few or many, or as a class for expanded clones.

D	V	size	J	DNA	CDR3
-	TRBV2	-	TRBJ2-7	TGTGCCATCCATCGGCGGAATTACGAGCAGTACTTC	CAIHRRNYEQYF
-	TRBV4-3	-	TRBJ1-2	TGCGCCAGCAGCCAAGAGGCCGAGGGAAGGGCAGTGGGTGGCTACACCTTC	CASSQEAEGRAVGGYTF
-	TRBV30	once	TRBJ2-7	TGTGCCATGGAGGTGGTATCATCCTACGAGCAGTACTTC	CAMEVVSSYEQYF
TRBD2	TRBV13	once	TRBJ2-3	TGTGCCAGCAGAGATAGCGGGGGGGACGCAGATACGCAGTATTTT	CASRDSGGDADTQYF
-	TRBV28	-	TRBJ1-1	TGTGCCAGCAGTTTATTTCGGCAGGGAGGCGGTAACACTGAAGCTTTCTTT	CASSLFRQGGGNTEAFF
TRBD1	TRBV6-1	-	TRBJ1-4	TGTGCCAGCAGTGAACGCTGGGACAGCAAATACAGTGGAGGAAAACTGTTTTTT	CASSERWDSKYSGGKLFF
-	TRBV20-1	-	TRBJ1-1	TGCAGTGCTAGCCGGGGTGCTGAAGCTTTCTTT	CSASRGAEAFF
TRBD1	TRBV7-9	-	TRBJ2-5	TGTGCCAGCAGCGATAGGCCGGGACAGGGGGAGACCCAGTACTTC	CASSDRPGQGETQYF
-	TRBV4-2	-	TRBJ2-7	TGTGCCAGCAGCCAAGATTCCCAGATCTCCTACGAGCAGTACTTC	CASSQDSQISYEQYF
TRBD1	TRBV19	-	TRBJ2-1	TGTGCCAGTATCGATAGTGGGACAGGGAATTTGGATGAGCAGTTCTTC	CASIDSGTGNLDEQFF
TRBD1	TRBV4-1	-	TRBJ2-3	TGCGCCAGCAGCCTCCCTCGACAGGGGGCATACACAGATACGCAGTATTTT	CASSLPRQGAYTDTQYF
TRBD2	TRBV28	-	TRBJ2-5	TGTGCCGGGACGCCGCGGGAGGAGGGAGAGACCCAGTACTTC	CAGTPREEGETQYF
-	TRBV18	-	TRBJ1-1	TGTGCCAGCTCACTTCCCCCAGGGGTGGGCACTGAAGCTTTCTTT	CASSLPPGVGTEAFF
-	TRBV5-1	-	TRBJ1-3	TGCGCCAGCAGCTTAGACGGACACCACTCTGGAAACACCATATATTTT	CASSLDGHHSGNTIYF
-	TRBV28	-	TRBJ1-5	TGTGCCAGCGTCTCAAAGCATCCGGGAGGACAGCCCCAGCATTTT	CASVSKHPGGQPQHF
TRBD2	TRBV4-2	-	TRBJ2-3	TGTGCCAGCAGCCAAGCCCCCGGACTAGCGGGGCAAATCACAGATACGCAGTATTTT	CASSQAPGLAGQITDTQYF